The clone carrying this T cell receptor (beta chain) occurred a few times. The antigen remains undetermined. This sample was included in a study of CD8 T cells in ankylosing spondylitis. Findings of the study overall: Before this, some motif variants had been reported in reactive arthritis synovial fluid and blood. Fewer than ten highly homologous variants made up a TCR beta motif that seemed to typify ankylosing spondylitis blood. Reportedly, matched ankylosing spondylitis synovial fluid was significantly enriched for disease-linked clones.

With molecular barcodes, quantitative 5'-RACE was used to make the TCR beta libraries. Using its own MiXCR run on the 5' RACE reads, TCRdb lists one record per CDR3 protein. The data hold 300,000 to 400,000 distinct CDR3 sequences, with roughly 14% observed a single time. The receptor was derived from a male donor with ankylosing spondylitis or in good health (not recorded which). The material sequenced was blood, either unsorted or a sorted T cell fraction (not recorded which).

The CDR3 bases are TGTGCCAGCAGTAGCGGGAGACCGGGACAGGGTGTAGGTGGCTATGGCTACACCTTC. Its protein is CASSSGRPGQGVGGYGYTF. This rearrangement joins TRBV12-3 or TRBV12-4 to TRBJ1-2, with TRBD1 matching over 9 bases. V lost 5 bases to trimming and J lost 4 bases; unmatched junction nucleotides: 20. This CDR3 is built from 19 residues.